This TCR beta chain came from a study of stem cell transplantation in POMP-related autoinflammatory disease. V lost 1 base to trimming and J lost 2 bases, with 11 bases between them. The CDR3 consists of 15 residues. From germline, CDR1 is MNHEY and CDR2 SMNVEV (reference sequence). Study results and limitations: Fewer unique TRB V-J gene pairings were identified in patients with PRAID. PRAID patients trended toward lower TRB diversity and higher clonality in all analyzed T-cell subsets.

Here immunoSEQ multiplex PCR was the method, and the copy in TCRdb shows in-frame clones only, minus some. In the table there are around 9,000 clones, roughly 92% of which are singletons. As for this clone: Its antigen is still unknown.

The V and J genes are TRBV27 and TRBJ1-2, with D maybe TRBD1 (6 bases). The sample consisted of CD8+ T cells from PBMCs, taken before stem cell transplantation. The sequence came from a human donor with POMP-related autoinflammation and immune dysregulation (PRAID). The CDR3 is CASSLFRGANYGYTF. In DNA, the CDR3 is TGTGCCAGCAGTTTATTTCGGGGGGCGAACTATGGCTACACCTTC.